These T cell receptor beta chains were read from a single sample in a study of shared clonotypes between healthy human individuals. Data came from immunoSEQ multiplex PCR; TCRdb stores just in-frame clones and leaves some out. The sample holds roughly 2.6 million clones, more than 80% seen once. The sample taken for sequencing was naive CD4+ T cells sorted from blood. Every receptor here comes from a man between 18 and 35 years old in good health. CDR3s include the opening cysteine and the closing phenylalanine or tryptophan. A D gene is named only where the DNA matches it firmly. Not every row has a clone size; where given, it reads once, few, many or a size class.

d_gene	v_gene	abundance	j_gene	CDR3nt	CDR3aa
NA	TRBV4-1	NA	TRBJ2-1	TGCGCCAGCAGCCCAACCGGGACGGCGTTCTACAATGAGCAGTTCTTC	CASSPTGTAFYNEQFF
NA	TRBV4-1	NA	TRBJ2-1	TGCGCCAGCAGCCAAGAGACCACCCTGGGTGAGCAGTTCTTC	CASSQETTLGEQFF
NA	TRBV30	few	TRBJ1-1	TGTGCCTGGAGTGTAAGTACTGAAGCTTTCTTT	CAWSVSTEAFF
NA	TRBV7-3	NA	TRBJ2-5	TGTGCCAGCAGCTTGAGCCCCCAACCAGGGGAGACCCAGTACTTC	CASSLSPQPGETQYF
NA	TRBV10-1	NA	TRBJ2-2	TGCGCCAGCAGTGAACGGGAGAACACCGGGGAGCTGTTTTTT	CASSERENTGELFF
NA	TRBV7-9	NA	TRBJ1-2	TGTGCCAGCAGCCCCCCGGGGGGCTTTGACGATGGCTACACCTTC	CASSPPGGFDDGYTF
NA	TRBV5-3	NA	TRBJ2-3	TGTGCCAGAAGCCGGGGAGTACTACCAGAACACTCTAGCACAGATACGCAGTATTTT	CARSRGVLPEHSSTDTQYF
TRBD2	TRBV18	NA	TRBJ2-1	TGTGCCAGCTCACTAGCGGGGGGTTTCAATGAGCAGTTCTTC	CASSLAGGFNEQFF
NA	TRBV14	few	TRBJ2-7	TGTGCCAGCAGCCGGGACGTCGGGATCTACGAGCAGTACTTC	CASSRDVGIYEQYF
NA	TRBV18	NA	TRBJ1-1	TGTGCCAGCTCACCGATGGCAGGGATGGTGAGCACTGAAGCTTTCTTT	CASSPMAGMVSTEAFF
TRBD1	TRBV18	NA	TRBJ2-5	TGTGCCAGCTCACCGACAGGGGAAGAGACCCAGTACTTC	CASSPTGEETQYF
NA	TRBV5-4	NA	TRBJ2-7	TGTGCCAGCAGCCTACTGGGGGCCTACGAGCAGTACTTC	CASSLLGAYEQYF
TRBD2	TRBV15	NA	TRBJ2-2	TGTGCCTCTGAGCCCGGGACTAAGAACACCGGGGAGCTGTTTTTT	CASEPGTKNTGELFF
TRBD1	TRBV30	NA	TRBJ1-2	TGTGCCTGGAGTGAAAATTTGACAGGGCGCTATGGCTACACCTTC	CAWSENLTGRYGYTF
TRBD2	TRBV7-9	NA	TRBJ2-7	TGTGCCAGCAGCTTTTGGCTAGCGGGGATTAACTACGAGCAGTACTTC	CASSFWLAGINYEQYF
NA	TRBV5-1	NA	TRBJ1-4	TGCGCCAGCAGCCCGGGGGGGACATCGGCGGAAAAACTGTTTTTT	CASSPGGTSAEKLFF
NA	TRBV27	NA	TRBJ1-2	TGTGCCAGCAGCACGATTGGCTATGGCTACACCTTC	CASSTIGYGYTF
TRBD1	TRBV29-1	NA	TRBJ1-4	TGCAGCGTTGGGTGGACAGGGGATAATGAAAAACTGTTTTTT	CSVGWTGDNEKLFF
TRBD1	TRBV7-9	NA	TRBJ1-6	TGTGCCAGCAGCCCAGGGGGCTCTGATTCACCCCTCCACTTT	CASSPGGSDSPLHF
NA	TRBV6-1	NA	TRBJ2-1	TGTGCCAGCAGTGAAGCGATAGGGTGGACCCTCGCCAATGAGCAGTTCTTC	CASSEAIGWTLANEQFF
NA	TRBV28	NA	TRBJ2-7	TGTGCCAGCAGTTTATCTTTGGGGGCCTCCTACGAGCAGTACTTC	CASSLSLGASYEQYF
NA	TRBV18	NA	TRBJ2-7	TGTGCCAGCTCACCAGGACGGACGGCCGCCCACGAGCAGTACTTC	CASSPGRTAAHEQYF
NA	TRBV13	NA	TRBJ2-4	TGTGCCAGCAGCTTGGGAAGGGAGTGGGCCAAAAACATTCAGTACTTC	CASSLGREWAKNIQYF
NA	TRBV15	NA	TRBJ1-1	TGTGCCACCAGGGGGTGGGAGGCGGGTGAAGCTTTCTTT	CATRGWEAGEAFF
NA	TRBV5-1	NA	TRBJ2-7	TGCGCCAGCAGCTACTTGCGGGACCCCGAAAAAATCGAGCAGTACTTC	CASSYLRDPEKIEQYF
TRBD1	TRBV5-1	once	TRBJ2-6	TGCGCCAGCAGCACGTCGGGACAGAGGATTAGCTCTGGGGCCAACGTCCTGACTTTC	CASSTSGQRISSGANVLTF
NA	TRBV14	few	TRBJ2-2	TGTGCCAGCAGCCAGACCACCGGGGAGCTGTTTTTT	CASSQTTGELFF
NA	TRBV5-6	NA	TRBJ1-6	TGTGCCAGCAGCTTGGAACCGGTGGCCAGGGGTTCCAATTCACCCCTCCACTTT	CASSLEPVARGSNSPLHF
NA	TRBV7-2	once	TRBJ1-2	TGTGCCAGCAGCTTAGAGGCTGGGGGCGGAGGCTACACCTTC	CASSLEAGGGGYTF
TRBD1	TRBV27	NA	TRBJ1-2	TGTGCCAGCAGGAAATCGGGACAGGGGCGGGACTATGGCTACACCTTC	CASRKSGQGRDYGYTF
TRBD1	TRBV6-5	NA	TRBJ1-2	TGTGCCAGCAGTTACGGACAGGGCGGTGGCTACACCTTC	CASSYGQGGGYTF
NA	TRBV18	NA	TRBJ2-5	TGTGCCAGCTACCCAGGAGGGGGGGCCGGGGAGACCCAGTACTTC	CASYPGGGAGETQYF
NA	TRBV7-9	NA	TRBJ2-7	TGTGCCAGCAGCGCCCTTCCGGTCGAGCAGTACTTC	CASSALPVEQYF
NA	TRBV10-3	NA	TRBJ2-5	TGTGCCATCAGTGAGCCGGATCAGGGGTTAGCGCAGGTCCAAGAGACCCAGTACTTC	CAISEPDQGLAQVQETQYF
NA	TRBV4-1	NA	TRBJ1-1	TGCGCCAGCAGCCCGGGGTTATCGAACACTGAAGCTTTCTTT	CASSPGLSNTEAFF
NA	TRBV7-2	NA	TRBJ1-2	TGTGCCAGCATCAAGCCCCGGGGGGAAATGGGCTACACCTTC	CASIKPRGEMGYTF
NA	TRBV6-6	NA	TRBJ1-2	TGTGCCAGCAGTTACACCGACAGGTTCTATGGCTACACCTTC	CASSYTDRFYGYTF
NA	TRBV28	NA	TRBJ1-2	TGTGCCAGCAGTTCGACATCCCCGGGCGGCTACACCTTC	CASSSTSPGGYTF
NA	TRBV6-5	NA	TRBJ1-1	TGTGCCACCCATACACAGGGCGCTGAAGCTTTCTTT	CATHTQGAEAFF
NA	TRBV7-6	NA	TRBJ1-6	TGTGCCAGCAGCTCGGACACCTCCTATAATTCACCCCTCCACTTT	CASSSDTSYNSPLHF
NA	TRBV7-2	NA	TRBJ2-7	TGTGCCAGCAGCTCCGGTTTAGAGGCCTACGAGCAGTACTTC	CASSSGLEAYEQYF
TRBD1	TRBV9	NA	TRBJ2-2	TGTGCCAGCAGCGTAGATTACACGACAGGGTTCACCGGGGAGCTGTTTTTT	CASSVDYTTGFTGELFF
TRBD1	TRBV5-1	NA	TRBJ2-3	TGCGCCAGCAGCTTGGACAGGGGGAGCACAGATACGCAGTATTTT	CASSLDRGSTDTQYF
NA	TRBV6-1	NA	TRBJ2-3	TGTGCCAGCAGTGATCGGGACTTTAGCACAGATACGCAGTATTTT	CASSDRDFSTDTQYF
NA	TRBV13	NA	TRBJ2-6	TGTGCCAGCAGCTTAGGAGAAGTGTTATACTCTGGGGCCAACGTCCTGACTTTC	CASSLGEVLYSGANVLTF
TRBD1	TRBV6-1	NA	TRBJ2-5	TGTGCCAGCAGCCTGACAGGGGGCGAGGGAGAGACCCAGTACTTC	CASSLTGGEGETQYF
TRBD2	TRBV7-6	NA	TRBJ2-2	TGTGCCAGCAGCCCCCTAGCGGAGTACACCGGGGAGCTGTTTTTT	CASSPLAEYTGELFF
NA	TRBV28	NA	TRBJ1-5	TGTGCCAGCTCCCTGGGGGGTTTGGGCGGCAATCAGCCCCAGCATTTT	CASSLGGLGGNQPQHF
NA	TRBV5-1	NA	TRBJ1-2	TGCGCCAGCAGCTTGGGGGTTTATGGCTACACCTTC	CASSLGVYGYTF
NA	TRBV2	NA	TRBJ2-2	TGTGCCAGCAGTGTAGGGAACACCGGGGAGCTGTTTTTT	CASSVGNTGELFF
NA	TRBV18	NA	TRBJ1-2	TGTGCCAGCTCACGTCAGGATGGCTACACCTTC	CASSRQDGYTF
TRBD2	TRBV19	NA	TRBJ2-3	TGTGCCAGTAGTTTAAATGGACTAGCGGGAGAGGTCGGATTCACAGATACGCAGTATTTT	CASSLNGLAGEVGFTDTQYF
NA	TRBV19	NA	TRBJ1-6	TGTGCCAGTAAGCAGTATGCCAGCTCCTATAATTCACCCCTCCACTTT	CASKQYASSYNSPLHF
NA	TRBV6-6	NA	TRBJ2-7	TGTGCCAGCAATCGTGGACTCGGAGGCGAGCAGTACTTC	CASNRGLGGEQYF
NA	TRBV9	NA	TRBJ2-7	TGTGCCAGCAGCGTAGATACGGGGTCCTCCTACGAGCAGTACTTC	CASSVDTGSSYEQYF
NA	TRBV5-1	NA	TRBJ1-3	TGCGCCAGCAGCTCGGGAGGGATTGGGGACACCATATATTTT	CASSSGGIGDTIYF
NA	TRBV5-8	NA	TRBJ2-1	TGTGCCAGCCAACTTTACCAACAGACCTTAATCAATGAGCAGTTCTTC	CASQLYQQTLINEQFF
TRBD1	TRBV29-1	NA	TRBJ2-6	TGCAGCGTTGAGGACAGGGGGGACTCTGGGGCCAACGTCCTGACTTTC	CSVEDRGDSGANVLTF
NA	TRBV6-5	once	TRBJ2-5	TGTGCCAGCAGTTACCCACAAGGGACCCAGTACTTC	CASSYPQGTQYF
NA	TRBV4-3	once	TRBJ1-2	TGCGCCAGCAGCCAAGATCACAGATTAGATGGCTACACCTTC	CASSQDHRLDGYTF